This T cell receptor (beta chain) was recovered during a study of T cell changes during pregnancy in multiple sclerosis. Measured with immunoSEQ multiplex PCR; TCRdb has only the in-frame clones, and not every one. There are 45,000 to 60,000 clones in the sample; 80% to 95% occur only once, and over 1% lies in the top ten. CDR1 is MDHEN, CDR2 SYDVKM, per germline. The CDR3 covers 18 residues. V lost 4 bases, J lost 1 base, and 15 bases stayed unmatched. The clonotype was recovered from a female donor in good health, enrolled as a control in a pregnancy study. Sequencing was performed on peripheral blood, taken after pregnancy. The chain joins TRBV28 to TRBJ1-1, with TRBD1 matching 7 bases. For the CDR3, the DNA is TGTGCCAGCAGTTGGGGGCTATACAGGGGAAATTCGAACACTGAAGCTTTCTTT. Residues: CASSWGLYRGNSNTEAFF.